The 9 T cell receptor beta chains reported below all come from one sample, sequenced in a study of cytomegalovirus exposure and HLA in healthy donors. Researchers ran the PCR with 60 Vbeta and 13 Jbeta primers. Some clones are missing from TCRdb's copy, which holds only in-frame ones; the method was immunoSEQ multiplex PCR. The sample has some 76,000 clones, around 76% seen once. Specimen: PBMCs. The receptors were gathered from a male donor in good health and CMV-seropositive.

This chain links TRBV25-1 with TRBJ2-1, with 9 bases identical to TRBD2. With V trimmed by 4 bases and J by 10 bases, 8 bases remained unmatched. The germline V gene encodes CDR1 MGHDK and CDR2 SYGVNS. The CDR3 runs to 14 residues. For the CDR3, the DNA is TGTGCCAGCAGTGGTCTAGCGGGAATGGGGGAGCAGTTCTTC. It specifies CASSGLAGMGEQFF.

The chain employs TRBV5-5 and TRBJ1-4; 9 bases map to TRBD1. The CDR3 length is 15 residues. The V and J ends lost 4 bases and 6 bases, in that order; junction bases with no gene match: 7. Germline assignment: CDR1 SGHKS and CDR2 YYEKEE (reference sequence). This chain's CDR3 is CASSARDREYEKLFF. The CDR3 DNA is TGTGCCAGCAGCGCCCGGGACAGGGAATATGAAAAACTGTTTTTT.

The chain combines TRBV27 with TRBJ2-7, with a possible D match to TRBD2 (6 bases). The CDR3 has 15 residues. Germline V CDR1 and CDR2: MNHEY, SMNVEV (reference sequence). V was clipped by 3 bases and J by 2 bases, with 14 bases between them. The CDR3 region is CASSLAGPGTYEQYF. In DNA, the CDR3 is TGTGCCAGCAGTTTGGCGGGGCCGGGGACCTACGAGCAGTACTTC.

This clone showed up just a few times. The J gene is TRBJ2-1, the V gene TRBV6-5; 10 bases line up with TRBD1. Germline assignment: CDR1 MNHEY and CDR2 SVGAGI. There are 15 residues in the CDR3. V lost 2 bases, J lost 7 bases, and 5 bases stayed unmatched. The CDR3 DNA sequence: TGTGCCAGCAGTTACCCGGGACAGGGGATGAATGAGCAGTTCTTC. As protein: CASSYPGQGMNEQFF.

This clone was counted once. The chain uses TRBV2 and TRBJ1-1, with 8 nucleotides matching TRBD1. V gave up 6 bases and J gave up 6 bases; unmatched junction bases: 15. CDR3 length: 16 residues. The V gene's germline CDR1 is SNHLY and CDR2 FYNNEI. The CDR3 sequence is CASRQNRQGRIAEAFF. The CDR3 DNA reads TGTGCCAGCAGACAAAACCGACAGGGGAGGATAGCTGAAGCTTTCTTT.

The rearrangement links TRBV7-9 to TRBJ1-2; D is unresolved. The ends were cut back, 5 bases at V and 0 bases at J, with 7 bases in the middle. The CDR3 length is 13 residues. The V gene's germline CDR1 is SEHNR and CDR2 FQNEAQ (reference sequence). This chain's CDR3 is CASSARSNYGYTF. CDR3 bases: TGTGCCAGCAGCGCCCGGTCTAACTATGGCTACACCTTC. Complete variable domain (other parts from reference TRBV7-9 and TRBJ1-2): DTGVSQNPRHKITKRGQNVTFRCDPISEHNRLYWYRQTLGQGPEFLTYFQNEAQLEKSRLLSDRFSAERPKGSFSTLEIQRTEQGDSAMYLCASSARSNYGYTFGSGTRLTVV.

This rearrangement joins TRBV27 to TRBJ2-1, with 8 bases that match TRBD2. This CDR3 has 15 amino acids. Germline V gene lookup returns CDR1 MNHEY and CDR2 SMNVEV (reference sequence). The ends lost 8 bases at V and 3 bases at J; junction bases unmatched: 9. The CDR3 DNA is TGTGCCAGCCTTAGGACCGGGACTAGCTACAATGAGCAGTTCTTC. Translation gives CASLRTGTSYNEQFF.

This chain joins TRBV20-1 and TRBJ2-7; D is undetermined. V was shortened by 6 bases and J by 4 bases, with 10 bases between the two germline ends. The CDR3 loop spans 11 amino acids. Germline CDR1 DFQATT, CDR2 SNEGSKA (reference sequence). CDR3 sequence (DNA): TGCAGTGCGCACCAGGCGTACGAGCAGTACTTC. It translates to CSAHQAYEQYF.

Notes on this clone: This CDR3 fails to terminate in the conserved phenylalanine or tryptophan, so it likely reflects a read error. The chain recombines TRBV7-2 with TRBJ1-1; 7 bases align to TRBD1. Trimming cost V 3 bases and J 1 base; bases outside gene matches: 5. In germline, CDR1 is SGHTA, CDR2 FQGNSA. This CDR3 comprises 15 residues. This chain's CDR3 is CASSLTGTANTEAFL. For the CDR3, the DNA is TGTGCCAGCAGCTTGACCGGGACAGCGAACACTGAAGCTTTCCTT.